This TCR beta chain originates from a study of cytomegalovirus exposure and HLA in healthy donors. This CDR3 spans 15 amino acids. The V end was cut by 4 bases, the J end by 1 base, with 13 bases between. Germline CDR1 is MNHEY and CDR2 is SMNVEV (reference sequence). The table came from immunoSEQ multiplex PCR; TCRdb's copy has only in-frame clones and leaves some out. The sample contains 250,000 to 350,000 clones, roughly 85% of which appear only once. What was sequenced was PBMCs. The V call is TRBV27, the J call TRBJ2-5; possible D gene TRBD2, 6 bases. This TCR was recovered from a woman between 18 and 29 years old in good health and CMV-seronegative. CDR3 nucleotide sequence: TGTGCCAGCAGTTCTAGGGACTGGGCCCAAGAGACCCAGTACTTC. Protein product: CASSSRDWAQETQYF.